This T cell receptor beta chain stems from a study of control samples from healthy donors and cancer patients. Deletions cut 5 bases from V and 4 bases from J, with 18 bases between. The length of the CDR3 is 15 residues. Germline V CDR1 and CDR2: MNHNY, SVGAGI (reference sequence). This table comes from immunoSEQ multiplex PCR, and its TCRdb copy is limited to in-frame clones, with some not included. The table has about 55,000 clones, over 75% seen once; the top ten hold roughly 3.8%. The sample was blood. The chain links TRBV6-6 to TRBJ2-7; weak D call: TRBD1 (6 bases). This receptor was identified in a man aged 50 to 60 in good health. The CDR3 region is CASSAPGSRGYEQYF. CDR3 DNA: TGTGCCAGCAGTGCCCCGGGTAGTAGGGGGTACGAGCAGTACTTC.